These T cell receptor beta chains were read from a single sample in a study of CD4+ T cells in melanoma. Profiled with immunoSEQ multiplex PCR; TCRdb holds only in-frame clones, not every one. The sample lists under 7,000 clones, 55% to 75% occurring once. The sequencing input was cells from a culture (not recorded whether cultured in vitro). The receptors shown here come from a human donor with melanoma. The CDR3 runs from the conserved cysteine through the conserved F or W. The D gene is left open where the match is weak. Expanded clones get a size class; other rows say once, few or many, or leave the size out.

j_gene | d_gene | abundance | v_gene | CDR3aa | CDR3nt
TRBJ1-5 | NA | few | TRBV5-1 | CAISYPGGSPRPQHF | TGCGCCATCTCCTACCCCGGGGGGAGCCCAAGGCCCCAGCATTTT
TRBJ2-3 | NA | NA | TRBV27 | CASGTSDTQYF | TGTGCCAGCGGGACCTCAGATACGCAGTATTTT
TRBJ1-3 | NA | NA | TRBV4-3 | CASSQDGSGMAGNTIYF | TGCGCCAGCAGCCAAGATGGTTCGGGGATGGCTGGAAACACCATATATTTT
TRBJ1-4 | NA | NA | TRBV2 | CASRREGANEKLFF | TGTGCCAGCAGGCGAGAGGGAGCTAATGAAAAACTGTTTTTT
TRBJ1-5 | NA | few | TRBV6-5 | CASSWSRNDQPQHF | TGTGCCAGCAGTTGGAGCAGGAATGATCAGCCCCAGCATTTT
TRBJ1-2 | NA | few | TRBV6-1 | CASSEGVVANYGYTF | TGTGCCAGCAGTGAAGGGGTCGTTGCTAACTATGGCTACACCTTC
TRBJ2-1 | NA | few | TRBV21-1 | CASSALVRDLGPKYNEQFF | TGTGCCAGCAGCGCACTAGTCAGGGACCTTGGTCCTAAATACAATGAGCAGTTCTTC
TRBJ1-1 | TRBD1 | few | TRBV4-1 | CASSGTGVFTEAFF | TGCGCCAGCAGTGGGACAGGGGTGTTTACTGAAGCTTTCTTT
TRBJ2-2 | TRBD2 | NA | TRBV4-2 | CASSQGLAGGGTGELFF | TGTGCCAGCAGCCAAGGACTAGCGGGGGGGGGCACCGGGGAGCTGTTTTTT
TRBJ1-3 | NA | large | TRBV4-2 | CASSQESGGLGNTIYF | TGTGCCAGCAGCCAAGAAAGTGGGGGGCTAGGAAACACCATATATTTT
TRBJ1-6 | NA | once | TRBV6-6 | CASSLDRYNSPLHF | TGTGCCAGCAGTCTTGACAGATATAATTCACCCCTCCACTTT
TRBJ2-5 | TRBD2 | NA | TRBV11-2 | CASSLGLAGGETQYF | TGTGCCAGCAGCTTAGGACTAGCGGGGGGAGAGACCCAGTACTTC
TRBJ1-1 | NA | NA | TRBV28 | CASIPGGVTEAFF | TGTGCCAGCATTCCGGGTGGTGTGACTGAAGCTTTCTTT
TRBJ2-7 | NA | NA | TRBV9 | CASSVGGRETYEQYF | TGTGCCAGCAGCGTAGGAGGACGGGAGACCTACGAGCAGTACTTC
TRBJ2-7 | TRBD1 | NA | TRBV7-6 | CASSLGTLQGSTYEQYF | TGTGCCAGCAGCTTAGGAACATTACAGGGGTCAACCTACGAGCAGTACTTC
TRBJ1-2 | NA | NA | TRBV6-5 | CASSTQGGHGYTF | TGTGCCAGCAGTACCCAAGGAGGGCATGGCTACACCTTC
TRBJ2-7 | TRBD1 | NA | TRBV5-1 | CASSSTGDLEQYF | TGCGCCAGCAGCTCGACAGGGGATCTCGAGCAGTACTTC
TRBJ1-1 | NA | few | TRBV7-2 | CASSFTTNTEAFF | TGTGCCAGCAGCTTTACAACGAACACTGAAGCTTTCTTT
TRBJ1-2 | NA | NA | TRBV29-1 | CSVATTAGAGNYGYTF | TGCAGCGTTGCCACAACGGCGGGGGCGGGGAACTATGGCTACACCTTC
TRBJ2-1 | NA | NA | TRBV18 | CASSRVSGTLNEQFF | TGTGCCAGCTCACGAGTTTCCGGAACTCTGAATGAGCAGTTCTTC
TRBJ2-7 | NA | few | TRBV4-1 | CASSQAPDSLYEQYF | TGCGCCAGCAGCCAAGCCCCGGACAGCCTCTACGAGCAGTACTTC
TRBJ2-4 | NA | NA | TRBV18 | CASSPPRAKNIQYF | TGTGCCAGCTCACCACCCAGAGCCAAAAACATTCAGTACTTC
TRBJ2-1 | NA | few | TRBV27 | CASSLSGLYNEQFF | TGTGCCAGCAGCCTCTCCGGGTTGTACAATGAGCAGTTCTTC
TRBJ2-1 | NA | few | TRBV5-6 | CASSLAGASREQFF | TGTGCCAGCAGCTTGGCCGGGGCGAGTAGGGAGCAGTTCTTC
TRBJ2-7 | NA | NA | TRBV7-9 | CASSSARGVGIYEQYF | TGTGCCAGCAGCTCCGCCCGGGGCGTAGGTATCTACGAGCAGTACTTC
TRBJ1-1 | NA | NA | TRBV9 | CASSVGGGVNTEAFF | TGTGCCAGCAGCGTTGGGGGTGGGGTGAACACTGAAGCTTTCTTT
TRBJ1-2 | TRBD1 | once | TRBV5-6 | CASRRTGANYGYTF | TGTGCCAGCAGACGGACAGGGGCTAACTATGGCTACACCTTC
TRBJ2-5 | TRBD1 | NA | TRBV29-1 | CSVEAGTAQETQYF | TGCAGCGTTGAAGCCGGGACAGCCCAAGAGACCCAGTACTTC
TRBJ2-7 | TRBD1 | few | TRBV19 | CASNNRGSYEQYF | TGTGCCAGCAATAACAGGGGGTCCTACGAGCAGTACTTC
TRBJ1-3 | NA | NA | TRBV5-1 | CASSVNQGNTIYF | TGCGCCAGCAGCGTCAACCAGGGAAACACCATATATTTT
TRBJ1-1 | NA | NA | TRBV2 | CASGAERDSEAFF | TGTGCCAGCGGGGCTGAGCGAGACTCAGAAGCTTTCTTT
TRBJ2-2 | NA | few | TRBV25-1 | CASSEGLLTGELFF | TGTGCCAGCAGTGAAGGCCTCCTCACCGGGGAGCTGTTTTTT
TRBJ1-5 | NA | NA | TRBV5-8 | CASSLAGLWDQPQHF | TGTGCCAGCAGCTTGGCTGGGCTCTGGGATCAGCCCCAGCATTTT
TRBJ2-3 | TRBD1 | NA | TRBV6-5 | CASRYRGRGDTQYF | TGTGCCAGCAGATACAGGGGGCGAGGAGATACGCAGTATTTT
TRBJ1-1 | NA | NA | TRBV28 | CASSLTASRVGAFF | TGTGCCAGCAGTTTAACGGCCAGTCGGGTTGGAGCTTTCTTT
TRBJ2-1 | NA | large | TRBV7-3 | CASSQGLHSYNEQFF | TGTGCCAGCAGCCAAGGACTGCACTCCTACAATGAGCAGTTCTTC
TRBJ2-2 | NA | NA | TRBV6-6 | CASSYLDINTGELFF | TGTGCCAGCAGTTACCTGGACATAAACACCGGGGAGCTGTTTTTT
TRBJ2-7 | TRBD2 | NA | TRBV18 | CASSTTSGRIYEQYF | TGTGCCAGCTCAACGACTAGCGGTCGCATCTACGAGCAGTACTTC
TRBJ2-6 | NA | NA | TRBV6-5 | CASSLGGSGANVLTF | TGTGCCAGCAGTCTAGGGGGTTCTGGGGCCAACGTCCTGACTTTC
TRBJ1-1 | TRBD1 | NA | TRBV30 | CAWEEDREAFF | TGTGCCTGGGAGGAGGACAGGGAAGCTTTCTTT
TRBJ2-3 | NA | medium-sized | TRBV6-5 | CASSNYRGTDTQYF | TGTGCCAGCAGTAATTACAGGGGCACAGATACGCAGTATTTT
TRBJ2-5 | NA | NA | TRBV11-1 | CASSLVGSSQETQYF | TGTGCCAGCAGCTTAGTTGGCAGCAGCCAAGAGACCCAGTACTTC
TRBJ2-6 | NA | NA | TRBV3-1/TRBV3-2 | CASSPRQVDSGANVLTF | TGTGCCAGCAGCCCCAGACAGGTCGACTCTGGGGCCAACGTCCTGACTTTC
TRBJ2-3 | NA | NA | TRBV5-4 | CASSFDYRPDTQYF | TGTGCCAGCAGCTTTGACTACCGCCCAGATACGCAGTATTTT
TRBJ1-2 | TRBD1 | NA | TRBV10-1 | CASSPGQGASGYTF | TGCGCCAGCAGTCCGGGACAGGGGGCCTCTGGCTACACCTTC
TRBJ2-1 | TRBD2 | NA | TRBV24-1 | CATSGGGGKGYNEQFF | TGTGCCACCAGTGGCGGGGGGGGTAAGGGCTACAATGAGCAGTTCTTC
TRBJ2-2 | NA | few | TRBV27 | CASSRNAGELFF | TGTGCCAGCAGCCGGAACGCCGGGGAGCTGTTTTTT
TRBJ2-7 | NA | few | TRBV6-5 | CASRETDLNEQYF | TGTGCCAGCAGAGAGACAGATCTTAACGAGCAGTACTTC